The T cell receptor beta chain described here comes from a study of CD8 T cells in ankylosing spondylitis. Whole-study findings and limits: In ankylosing spondylitis patients, matched synovial fluid reportedly showed significant enrichment of disease-linked clones. In ankylosing spondylitis blood, a motif of roughly eight highly homologous TCR beta variants appeared characteristic.

With 1 base clipped from V and 10 bases from J, the junction kept 11 bases outside the gene matches. The CDR3 consists of 14 residues. CDR1 and CDR2 from the germline V gene are SQVTM and ANQGSEA. Quantitative barcoded 5'-RACE was used to prepare TCR beta libraries. TCRdb called the 5' RACE reads again in MiXCR, with one record for every CDR3 protein. There are around 440,000 distinct CDR3 sequences in the sample; about 15% occur only once, and approximately 1% lies in the top ten. A remark on this clonotype: The antigen is not known.

Sample: blood, either unsorted or a sorted T cell fraction (not recorded which). The chain links TRBV29-1 to TRBJ2-3; 7 nucleotides match TRBD2. The receptor was isolated from a male donor with ankylosing spondylitis. CDR3 in amino acids: CSVEVLAASLPQYF. CDR3 bases: TGCAGCGTTGAAGTGCTAGCGGCTTCGCTCCCGCAGTATTTT.